This entry features one TCR beta chain sequence. No antigen is known for it. The data are from a study of T cell responses to AZD1222 COVID-19 vaccine. Findings and caveats of the study: A rise in Spike-specific TCR breadth and depth followed two AZD1222 doses.

Here immunoSEQ multiplex PCR was the method, and the copy in TCRdb shows in-frame clones only, minus some. The sample carries fewer than 120,000 clones, roughly 92% recorded once. Trimming cost V 3 bases and J 4 bases, with 8 bases left between them. Germline lookup yields CDR1 SGDLS and CDR2 YYNGEE. This CDR3 has 14 amino acids. Analysis merged second doses at about 4 or about 12 weeks. The receptor was isolated from an adult who received the AZD1222 COVID-19 vaccine. The sample consisted of peripheral blood, taken 28 days after the second AZD1222 dose. The chain employs TRBV9 and TRBJ1-6; no clear D. The CDR3 is CASSEAGYNSPLHF. In DNA form, the CDR3 reads TGTGCCAGCAGCGAGGCGGGTTATAATTCACCCCTCCACTTT.